This passage covers 9 T cell receptor beta chains from one sample sequenced in a study of T-cell memory formation after mild COVID-19. TCRdb itself ran the 5' RACE reads through MiXCR, one entry per CDR3 protein. The sample has a few hundred thousand distinct CDR3 sequences; roughly 15% are singletons. Sequenced input: PBMCs or a T cell subset sorted from them (not recorded which). Source of these receptors: a man aged 18 to 30 who had mild COVID-19 (a few samples of this study predate the infection). Cell type and time point are not known.

Here the CDR3 reads CSARPGPSPNEQYF. The CDR3 region has the DNA TGCAGTGCTAGACCGGGACCCAGCCCGAACGAGCAGTACTTC. The rearrangement links TRBV20-1 to TRBJ2-7; D is possibly TRBD1 or TRBD2 (5 bases each). The germline V gene has CDR1 DFQATT and CDR2 SNEGSKA (reference sequence). V was shortened by 2 bases and J by 5 bases, with 16 bases between the two germline ends. The CDR3 runs 14 residues.

The chain carries TRBV7-2 and TRBJ2-1; 8 nucleotides line up with TRBD2. J lost 8 bases, V lost 3 bases, and 3 bases had no gene match. The CDR3 sequence is 13 residues long. Germline V gene lookup returns CDR1 SGHTA and CDR2 FQGNSA. The CDR3 sequence: CASSFILADEQFF. The CDR3 DNA reads TGTGCCAGCAGCTTTATACTAGCGGATGAGCAGTTCTTC.

V and J are TRBV7-2 and TRBJ1-5; D gene unclear. Germline CDR1 reads SGHTA; CDR2 reads FQGNSA. This CDR3 spans 13 amino acids. Trimming took off 5 bases at V and 4 bases at J, with 9 bases between the two ends. CDR3 coding DNA: TGTGCCAGCAGCCCACAGAGGAATCAGCCCCAGCATTTT. This translates into CASSPQRNQPQHF.

There are a few counts of this clonotype. The CDR3 DNA follows: TGCAGTGCGGCCGGGACTAGCGGAGACACAGATACGCAGTATTTT. Amino acid sequence: CSAAGTSGDTDTQYF. The rearrangement joins TRBV20-1 to TRBJ2-3, with 11 bases lining up with TRBD2. Germline trimming cut 6 bases from V and 2 bases from J; bases unmatched to any gene: 7. Germline loops: CDR1 DFQATT, CDR2 SNEGSKA (reference sequence). This CDR3 is 15 amino acids long.

This clonotype turned up a few times. The J gene is TRBJ1-2, the V gene TRBV7-2; the D gene is possibly TRBD1 (5 bases). Germline CDR1 SGHTA, CDR2 FQGNSA. V shed 5 bases and J shed 7 bases, with 17 bases lying between them. The CDR3 contains 14 residues. In DNA, the CDR3 is TGTGCCAGCAGCACCCCTCGATGGGACGGTGGCTACACCTTC. Its translation: CASSTPRWDGGYTF.

The chain links TRBV4-3 to TRBJ1-2; a weak D match, TRBD1 (6 bases). V was pared by 4 bases and J by 8 bases, with 20 bases between. CDR1 and CDR2 (germline): LGHNA, YSLEER. The CDR3 has 15 residues. CDR3 in amino acids: CASSRSIQGNGGYTF. CDR3 sequence (DNA): TGCGCCAGCAGCCGGTCCATACAGGGTAATGGCGGCTACACCTTC.

The chain employs TRBV20-1 and TRBJ2-7, with TRBD1 identical over 7 bases. Trimming cost V 3 bases and J 1 base; bases outside gene matches: 6. There are 14 residues in the CDR3. The V gene's germline CDR1 is DFQATT and CDR2 SNEGSKA (reference sequence). The CDR3 bases are TGCAGTGCTAGCAACAGGGGCCATTCCTACGAGCAGTACTTC. This encodes CSASNRGHSYEQYF.

This clonotype was recorded at least ten times. The chain employs TRBV6-2 or TRBV6-3 and TRBJ2-7; weak D call: TRBD2 (6 bases). The CDR3 is 13 residues long. The V gene lost 6 bases and the J gene lost 6 bases, with 15 bases spanning the gap. Per the germline V gene, CDR1 is MNHEY and CDR2 is SVGEGT. The CDR3 is CASSLGGAVEQYV. CDR3 bases: TGTGCCAGCAGCCTCGGAGGGGCCGTCGAGCAGTACGTC.

This clonotype was seen only a few times. This chain joins TRBV25-1 and TRBJ1-1; D gene unclear. V lost 7 bases and J 0 bases, leaving 12 bases between the germline ends. The CDR3 is 14 residues long. CDR1 and CDR2 from the germline V gene are MGHDK and SYGVNS. The DNA for the CDR3 is TGTGCCAGCATAAGGTCTGAGGTGAACACTGAAGCTTTCTTT. Its translation is CASIRSEVNTEAFF.